The clone carrying this TCR beta chain has more than one count but fewer than ten. Its matching antigen is unknown. Indicated time point: newly diagnosed GD, antithyroid drugs for less than 3 months. The TCR library was prepared using RNA isolated from PBMCs. The source of the patients was an endocrinology department in Xi'an, China. Libraries of TCR beta came from iRepertoire HTBI primers plus Arm-PCR of CDR3 regions. TCRdb reanalysed the multiplex PCR reads using MiXCR and keeps one entry per CDR3 protein. The sample comprises a few hundred thousand distinct CDR3 sequences, about 15% of which are singletons, and approximately 7.8% rests with the top ten. The sample comes from a study of regulatory T cells in long-lasting Graves disease. Points from the study as a whole: Between persistent patients, about 2,500 public clonotypes were shared, exceeding the approximately 870 shared between new patients.

This CDR3 spans 17 amino acids. V lost 4 bases, J lost 0 bases, and 11 bases stayed unmatched. Germline loops: CDR1 SGHAT, CDR2 FQDESV (reference sequence). The same data also went into a second study, on T cells in Graves' hyperthyroidism and ophthalmopathy. From that paper: Patients showing uncontrolled infection, other autoimmune disease, pregnancy or lactation were ineligible. HTBI primers were employed in a first-round RT-PCR of the TCR CDR3.

V usage is TRBV11-1 and J usage is TRBJ2-7; 8 bases are shared with TRBD1. This receptor was taken from a woman between 40 and 55 years old with Graves disease. This specimen was peripheral blood mononuclear cells (PBMCs), taken at new diagnosis, from a patient treated with antithyroid drugs. The CDR3, as DNA: TGTGCCAGCAGCTCCAGTCTAAGGACAGGGAGCTCCTACGAGCAGTACTTC. This encodes CASSSSLRTGSSYEQYF.